The following is a T cell receptor (beta chain) sequence with its context. Its antigen is unknown. Per-base quality was not reported, and no clone a single base away is much larger than it. TCRbeta CDR3 regions were amplified from genomic DNA using the immunoSEQ Assay, a bias-controlled multiplex PCR. In the paper's pipeline: Within the assay, amplification of reference gene primers was used to estimate how many nucleated cells each sample contained. To quantify the absolute abundance of each unique TCRbeta CDR3 rearrangement, sequence reads were collapsed and filtered. For each sample, productive Simpson clonality was calculated by taking the square root of Simpson's diversity index across productive rearrangements. TCRdb holds this immuneACCESS table with in-frame rearrangements only. Some clones are missing; in checked studies, unresolved V genes explain under half, and the rest has no known cause. The V and J calls and clone size are taken from that table; D and trimming were inferred from the DNA. The sample data list more than 70,000 clones, and 86% of these were observed just once. The top ten clones comprise 0.95% to 1.5% of the sample.

This record belongs to a study of blood T cell repertoires in COVID-19 (TCRdb year 2020). Notes on the research overall: Samples covering the acute and convalescent phases of COVID-19 were provided by collaborators in the United States, Italy and Spain. HLA class I and class II types, where available, came from metadata supplied by the sample provider rather than from assay-based typing. The dataset comprised deeply sampled blood TCRbeta repertoires from subjects exposed to, actively infected with, or recovered from COVID-19. The samples were drawn from two sources: the first 160 participants of the ongoing ImmuneRACE study, and 1,000 to 1,500 subjects contributed by 6 global collaborators. The material from the prospective study consisted of cDNA or gDNA derived from T cells, B-cell-depleted T cells, or PBMCs. The repertoires were released in a freely available public database meant as a resource for research on the immune response to SARS-CoV-2. Nearly every sample came with metadata listing a de-identified subject ID, COVID-19 status, age in years and sex. Overall study outcomes, separate from this receptor: How much clinical and demographic metadata was included differed by source and by participant, and the metadata was provided uncurated.

Whole blood was collected in K2EDTA tubes by collaborating institutions according to the institutions' own protocols. For TCRbeta analysis, collaborators shipped samples in one of three forms: frozen whole blood, isolated PBMCs, or DNA extracted from either of those sample types. For CDR1 and CDR2, the germline V gene lists SGHRS and YFSETQ. From the cysteine through the phenylalanine, the CDR3 covers 15 amino acids. The kept DNA is CDR3 alone, 45 bases in frame from the first base. The V end gives up 1 base and the J end 2 bases, leaving 3 bases in the junction not matched to a gene. Material: peripheral blood. The receptor's source is a man older than 75 with active or convalescent COVID-19. The chain was built from TRBV5-1 and TRBJ1-3; 7 junctional bases match TRBD1. The CDR3 reads as follows: CASSLSGTAGNTIYF. Here is the DNA: TGCGCCAGCAGCTTGTCCGGGACAGCTGGAAACACCATATATTTT.